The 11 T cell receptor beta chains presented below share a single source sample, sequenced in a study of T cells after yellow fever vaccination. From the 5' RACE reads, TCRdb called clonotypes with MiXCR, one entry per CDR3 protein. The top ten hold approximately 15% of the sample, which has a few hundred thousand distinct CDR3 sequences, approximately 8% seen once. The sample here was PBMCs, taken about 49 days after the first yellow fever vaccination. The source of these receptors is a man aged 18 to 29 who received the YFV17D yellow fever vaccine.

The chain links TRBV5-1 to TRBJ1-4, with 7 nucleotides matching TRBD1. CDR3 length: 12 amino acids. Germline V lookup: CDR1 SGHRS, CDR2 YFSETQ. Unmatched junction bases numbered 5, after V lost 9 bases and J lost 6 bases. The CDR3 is CATRGQDEKLFF. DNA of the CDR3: TGCGCCACCCGAGGACAGGATGAAAAACTGTTTTTT.

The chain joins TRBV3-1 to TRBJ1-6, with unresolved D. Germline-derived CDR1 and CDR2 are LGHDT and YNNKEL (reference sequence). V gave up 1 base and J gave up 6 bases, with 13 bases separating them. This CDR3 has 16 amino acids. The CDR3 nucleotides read TGTGCCAGCAGCCAAGGGGAGACTGCGGGTAATTCACCCCTCCACTTT. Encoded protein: CASSQGETAGNSPLHF.

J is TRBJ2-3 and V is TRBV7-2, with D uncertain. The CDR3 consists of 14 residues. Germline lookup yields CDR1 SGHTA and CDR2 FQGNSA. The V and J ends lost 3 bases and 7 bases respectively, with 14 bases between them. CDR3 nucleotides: TGTGCCAGCAGCTTTGATACGTACCTCCATACGCAGTATTTT. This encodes CASSFDTYLHTQYF.

CDR3 residues: CSVSVRDYEQYF. DNA for the CDR3: TGCAGCGTTTCTGTCAGAGACTACGAGCAGTACTTC. The chain recombines TRBV29-1 with TRBJ2-7; D is undetermined. This CDR3 has 12 residues. Germline CDR1 SQVTM, CDR2 ANQGSEA. V lost 5 bases and J 3 bases, leaving 11 bases between the germline ends.

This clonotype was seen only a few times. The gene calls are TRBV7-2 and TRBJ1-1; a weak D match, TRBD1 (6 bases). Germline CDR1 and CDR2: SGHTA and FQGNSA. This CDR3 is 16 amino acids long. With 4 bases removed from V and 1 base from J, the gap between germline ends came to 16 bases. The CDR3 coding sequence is TGTGCCAGCAGCTCCCGGGGGGCAGGGGCGAACACTGAAGCTTTCTTT. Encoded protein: CASSSRGAGANTEAFF.

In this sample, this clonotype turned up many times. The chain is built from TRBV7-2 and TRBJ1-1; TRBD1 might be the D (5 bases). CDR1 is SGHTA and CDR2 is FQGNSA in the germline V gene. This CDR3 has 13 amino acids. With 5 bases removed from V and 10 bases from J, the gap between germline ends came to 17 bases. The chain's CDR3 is CASSPGPSQGAFF. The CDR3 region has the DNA TGTGCCAGCAGCCCTGGGCCTTCCCAGGGAGCTTTCTTT. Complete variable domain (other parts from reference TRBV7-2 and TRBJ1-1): GAGVSQSPSNKVTEKGKDVELRCDPISGHTALYWYRQSLGQGLEFLIYFQGNSAPDKSGLPSDRFSAERTGGSVSTLTIQRTQQEDSAVYLCASSPGPSQGAFFGQGTRLTVV.

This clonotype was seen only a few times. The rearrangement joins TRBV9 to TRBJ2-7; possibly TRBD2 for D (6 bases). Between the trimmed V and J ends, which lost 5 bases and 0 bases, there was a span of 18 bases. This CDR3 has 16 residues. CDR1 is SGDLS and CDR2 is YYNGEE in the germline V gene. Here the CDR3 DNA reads TGTGCCAGCAGAATGAGGGGACTCGCGAGCTCCTACGAGCAGTACGTC. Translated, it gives CASRMRGLASSYEQYV.

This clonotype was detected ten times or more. The CDR3 DNA is TGTGCCAGCAGCTTATGGTCACTAGCGGGGGAAGAGACCCAGTACTTC. It yields the protein CASSLWSLAGEETQYF. The chain has TRBV7-2 and TRBJ2-5, with 11 bases matching TRBD2. Germline V gives CDR1 SGHTA, CDR2 FQGNSA. The CDR3 consists of 16 residues. The junction had 5 bases not matched to a gene; V was cut back by 2 bases and J by 3 bases.

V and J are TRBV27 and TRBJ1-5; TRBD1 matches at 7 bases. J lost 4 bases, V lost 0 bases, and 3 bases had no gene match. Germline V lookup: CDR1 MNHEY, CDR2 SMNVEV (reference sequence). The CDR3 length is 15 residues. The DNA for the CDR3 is TGTGCCAGCAGTTTATCGGTCAGGGGGAATCAGCCCCAGCATTTT. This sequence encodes CASSLSVRGNQPQHF.

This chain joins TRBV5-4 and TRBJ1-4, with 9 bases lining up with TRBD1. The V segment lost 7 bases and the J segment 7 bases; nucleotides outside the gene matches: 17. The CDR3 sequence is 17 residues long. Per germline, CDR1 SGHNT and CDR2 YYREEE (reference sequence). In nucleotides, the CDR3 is TGTGCCAGCGGCTCCGGGGGACAGGGAGTGGTTTCTGAAAAACTGTTTTTT. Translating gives CASGSGGQGVVSEKLFF. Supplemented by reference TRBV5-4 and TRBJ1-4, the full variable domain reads ETGVTQSPTHLIKTRGQQVTLRCSSQSGHNTVSWYQQALGQGPQFIFQYYREEENGRGNFPPRFSGLQFPNYSSELNVNALELDDSALYLCASGSGGQGVVSEKLFFGSGTQLSVL.

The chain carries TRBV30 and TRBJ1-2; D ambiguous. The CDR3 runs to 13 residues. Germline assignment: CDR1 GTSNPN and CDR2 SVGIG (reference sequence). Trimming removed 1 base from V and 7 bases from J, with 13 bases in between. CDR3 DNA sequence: TGTGCCTGGAGTGGGTCTCATTCTGGTGGCTACACCTTC. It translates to CAWSGSHSGGYTF.